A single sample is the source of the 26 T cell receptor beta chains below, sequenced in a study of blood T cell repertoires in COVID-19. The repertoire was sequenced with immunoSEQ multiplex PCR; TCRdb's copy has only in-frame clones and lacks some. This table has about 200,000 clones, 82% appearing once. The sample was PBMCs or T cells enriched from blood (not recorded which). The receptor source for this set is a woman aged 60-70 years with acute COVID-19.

The CDR3: CASSLRSLRGSPLHF. CDR3 nucleotide sequence: TGTGCCAGCAGTTTACGTTCCTTAAGGGGATCACCCCTCCACTTT. V and J are TRBV28 and TRBJ1-6; TRBD1 is a possible D gene (5 bases). This CDR3 comprises 15 residues. Germline V gene data show CDR1 as MDHEN and CDR2 as SYDVKM. Trimming left V 2 bases short and J 10 bases short, with 15 bases between. The variable domain in full, completed from reference TRBV28 and TRBJ1-6, reads DVKVTQSSRYLVKRTGEKVFLECVQDMDHENMFWYRQDPGLGLRLIYFSYDVKMKEKGDIPEGYSVSREKKERFSLILESASTNQTSMYLCASSLRSLRGSPLHFGNGTRLTVT.

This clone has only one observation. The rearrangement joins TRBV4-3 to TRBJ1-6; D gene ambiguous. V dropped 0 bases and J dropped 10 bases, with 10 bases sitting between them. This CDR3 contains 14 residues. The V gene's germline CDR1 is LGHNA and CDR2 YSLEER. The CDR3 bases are TGCGCCAGCAGCCAAGACTACGCTGTCTCACCCCTCCACTTT. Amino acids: CASSQDYAVSPLHF.

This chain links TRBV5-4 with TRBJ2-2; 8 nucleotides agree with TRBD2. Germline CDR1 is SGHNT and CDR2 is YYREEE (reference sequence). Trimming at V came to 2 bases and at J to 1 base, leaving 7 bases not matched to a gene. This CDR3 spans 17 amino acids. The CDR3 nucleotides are TGTGCCAGCAGCTTTAAGCGGGGGAGCGAGAACACCGGGGAGCTGTTTTTT. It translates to CASSFKRGSENTGELFF.

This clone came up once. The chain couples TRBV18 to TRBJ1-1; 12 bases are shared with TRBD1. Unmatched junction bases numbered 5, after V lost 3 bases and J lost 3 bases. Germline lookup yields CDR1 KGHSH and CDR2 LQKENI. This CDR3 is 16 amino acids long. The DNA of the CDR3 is TGTGCCAGCTCACCCCCGGGACAGGGGGCTTACACTGAAGCTTTCTTT. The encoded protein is CASSPPGQGAYTEAFF.

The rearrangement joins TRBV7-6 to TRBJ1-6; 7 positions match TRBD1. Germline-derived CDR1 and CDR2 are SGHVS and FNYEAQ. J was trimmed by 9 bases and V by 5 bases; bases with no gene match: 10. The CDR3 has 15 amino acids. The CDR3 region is CASSARTGESSPLHF. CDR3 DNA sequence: TGTGCCAGCAGCGCCCGGACAGGAGAGAGTTCACCCCTCCACTTT.

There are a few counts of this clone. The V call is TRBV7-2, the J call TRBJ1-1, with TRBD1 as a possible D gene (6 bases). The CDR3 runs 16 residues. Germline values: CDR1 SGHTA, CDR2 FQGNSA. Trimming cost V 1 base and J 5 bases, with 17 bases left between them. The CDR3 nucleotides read TGTGCCAGCAGCTTAGTGGCAGGGGTTACGGGGACTGAAGCTTTCTTT. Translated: CASSLVAGVTGTEAFF.

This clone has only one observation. CDR3 sequence reads: CAWSKGPNTGELFF. In nucleotides, the CDR3 is TGTGCCTGGAGCAAGGGGCCGAACACCGGGGAGCTGTTTTTT. This chain links TRBV30 with TRBJ2-2, with a tentative D call TRBD1 (5 bases). In germline, CDR1 is GTSNPN, CDR2 SVGIG (reference sequence). Trimming removed 3 bases from V and 0 bases from J, with 8 bases in between. The CDR3 spans 14 residues.

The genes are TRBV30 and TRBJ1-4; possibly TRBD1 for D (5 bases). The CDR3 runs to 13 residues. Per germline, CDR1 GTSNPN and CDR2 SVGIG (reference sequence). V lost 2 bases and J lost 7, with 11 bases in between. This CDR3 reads CAWSQVTGEKLFF. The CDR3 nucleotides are TGTGCCTGGAGTCAAGTTACAGGTGAAAAACTGTTTTTT. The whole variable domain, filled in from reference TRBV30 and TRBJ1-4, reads SQTIHQWPATLVQPVGSPLSLECTVEGTSNPNLYWYRQAAGRGLQLLFYSVGIGQISSEVPQNLSASRPQDRQFILSSKKLLLSDSGFYLCAWSQVTGEKLFFGSGTQLSVL.

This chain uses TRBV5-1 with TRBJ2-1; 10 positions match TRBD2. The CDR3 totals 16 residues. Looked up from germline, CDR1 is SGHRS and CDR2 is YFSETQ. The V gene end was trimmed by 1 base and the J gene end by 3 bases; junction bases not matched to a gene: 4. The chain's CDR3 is CASSLQAGGFYNEQFF. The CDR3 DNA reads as TGCGCCAGCAGCTTGCAAGCGGGAGGGTTCTACAATGAGCAGTTCTTC. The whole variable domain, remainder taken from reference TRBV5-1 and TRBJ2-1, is KAGVTQTPRYLIKTRGQQVTLSCSPISGHRSVSWYQQTPGQGLQFLFEYFSETQRNKGNFPGRFSGRQFSNSRSEMNVSTLELGDSALYLCASSLQAGGFYNEQFFGPGTRLTVL.

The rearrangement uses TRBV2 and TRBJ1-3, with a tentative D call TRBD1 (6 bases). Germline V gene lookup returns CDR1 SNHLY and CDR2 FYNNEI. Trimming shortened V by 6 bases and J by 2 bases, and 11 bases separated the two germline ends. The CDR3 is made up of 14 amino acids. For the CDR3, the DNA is TGTGCCAGCAGGGCAAACAGGGCTGGAAACACCATATATTTT. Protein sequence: CASRANRAGNTIYF.

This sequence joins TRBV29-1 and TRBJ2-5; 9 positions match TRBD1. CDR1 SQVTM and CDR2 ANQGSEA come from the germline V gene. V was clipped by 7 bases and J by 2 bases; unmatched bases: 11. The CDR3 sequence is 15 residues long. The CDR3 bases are TGCAGCGCTATACGGGACAGGGCCTCTCAAGAGACCCAGTACTTC. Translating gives CSAIRDRASQETQYF.

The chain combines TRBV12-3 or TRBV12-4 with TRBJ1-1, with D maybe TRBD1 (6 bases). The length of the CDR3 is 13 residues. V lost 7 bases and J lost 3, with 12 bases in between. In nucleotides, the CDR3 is TGTGCCAGCACCAGGGGAAGATACACTGAAGCTTTCTTT. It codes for CASTRGRYTEAFF.

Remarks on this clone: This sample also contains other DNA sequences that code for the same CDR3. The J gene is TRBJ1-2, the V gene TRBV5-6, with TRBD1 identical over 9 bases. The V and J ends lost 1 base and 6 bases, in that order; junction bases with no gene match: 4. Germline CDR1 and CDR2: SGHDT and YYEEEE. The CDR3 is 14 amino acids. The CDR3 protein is CASSLPGQGNGYTF. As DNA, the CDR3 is TGTGCCAGCAGCTTGCCTGGACAGGGGAATGGCTACACCTTC.

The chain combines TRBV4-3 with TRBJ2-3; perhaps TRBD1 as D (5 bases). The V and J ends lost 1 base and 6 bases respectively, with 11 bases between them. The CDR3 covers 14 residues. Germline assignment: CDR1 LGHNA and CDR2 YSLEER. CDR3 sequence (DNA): TGCGCCAGCAGCCAAGGGACCTGGGGCGATACGCAGTATTTT. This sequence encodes CASSQGTWGDTQYF.

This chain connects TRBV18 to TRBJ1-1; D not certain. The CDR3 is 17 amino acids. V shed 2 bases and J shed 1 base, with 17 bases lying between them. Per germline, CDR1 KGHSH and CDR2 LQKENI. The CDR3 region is CASSPILVTRGNTEAFF. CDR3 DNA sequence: TGTGCCAGCTCACCAATTCTCGTCACACGAGGGAACACTGAAGCTTTCTTT. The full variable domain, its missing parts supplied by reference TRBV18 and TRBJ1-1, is NAGVMQNPRHLVRRRGQEARLRCSPMKGHSHVYWYRQLPEEGLKFMVYLQKENIIDESGMPKERFSAEFPKEGPSILRIQQVVRGDSAAYFCASSPILVTRGNTEAFFGQGTRLTVV.

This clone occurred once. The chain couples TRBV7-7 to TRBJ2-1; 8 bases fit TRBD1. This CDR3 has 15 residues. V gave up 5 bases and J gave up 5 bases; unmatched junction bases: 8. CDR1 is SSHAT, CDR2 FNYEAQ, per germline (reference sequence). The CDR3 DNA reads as TGTGCCAGCAGCCCGTCAGGGGGCTACAACAATGAGCAGTTCTTC. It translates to CASSPSGGYNNEQFF.

The CDR3 region is CASSPPRADTQYF. The DNA for the CDR3 is TGTGCCAGCTCCCCCCCGAGAGCAGATACGCAGTATTTT. This chain uses TRBV18 with TRBJ2-3; no firm D call. V lost 6 bases and J lost 4, with 11 bases in between. The CDR3 is 13 residues long. Looked up from germline, CDR1 is KGHSH and CDR2 is LQKENI.

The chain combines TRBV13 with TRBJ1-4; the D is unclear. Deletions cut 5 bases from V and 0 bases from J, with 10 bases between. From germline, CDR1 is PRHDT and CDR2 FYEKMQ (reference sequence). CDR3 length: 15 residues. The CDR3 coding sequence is TGTGCCAGCAGCCACTCGACACCAACTAATGAAAAACTGTTTTTT. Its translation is CASSHSTPTNEKLFF.

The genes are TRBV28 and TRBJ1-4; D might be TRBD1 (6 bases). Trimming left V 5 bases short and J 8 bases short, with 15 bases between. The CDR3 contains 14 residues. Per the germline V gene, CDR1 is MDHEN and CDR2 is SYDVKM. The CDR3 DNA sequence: TGTGCCAGCAGTCCCGGACTCCAGGGGGAAAAACTGTTTTTT. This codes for CASSPGLQGEKLFF.

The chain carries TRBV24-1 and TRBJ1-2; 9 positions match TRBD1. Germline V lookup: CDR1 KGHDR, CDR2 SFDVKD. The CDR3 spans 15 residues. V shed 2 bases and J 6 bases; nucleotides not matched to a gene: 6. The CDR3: CATSDSPDRGHGYTF. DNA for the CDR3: TGTGCCACCAGTGATTCCCCGGACAGGGGCCATGGCTACACCTTC.

The CDR3 region is CASSPSDRGSPLHF. As DNA, the CDR3 is TGTGCCAGCTCACCATCCGACAGGGGTTCACCCCTCCACTTT. This chain connects TRBV18 to TRBJ1-6, with TRBD1 identical over 8 bases. The CDR3 contains 14 residues. The V gene end was trimmed by 2 bases and the J gene end by 9 bases; junction bases not matched to a gene: 3. From germline, CDR1 is KGHSH and CDR2 LQKENI. Full variable domain (rest looked up from reference TRBV18 and TRBJ1-6): NAGVMQNPRHLVRRRGQEARLRCSPMKGHSHVYWYRQLPEEGLKFMVYLQKENIIDESGMPKERFSAEFPKEGPSILRIQQVVRGDSAAYFCASSPSDRGSPLHFGNGTRLTVT.

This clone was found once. DNA for the CDR3: TGTGCCAGCAGCCCCGGGAACACCGGGGAGCTGTTTTTT. Protein: CASSPGNTGELFF. The chain employs TRBV7-2 and TRBJ2-2, with D unclear. Looked up from germline, CDR1 is SGHTA and CDR2 is FQGNSA. CDR3 size: 13 residues. Trimming stripped 5 bases from V and 1 base from J, with 5 bases between.

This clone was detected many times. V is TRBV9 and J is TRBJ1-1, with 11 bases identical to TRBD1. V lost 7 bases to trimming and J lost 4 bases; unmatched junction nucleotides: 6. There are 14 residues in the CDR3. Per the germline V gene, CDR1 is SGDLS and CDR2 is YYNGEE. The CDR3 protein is CASGSGQGVTEAFF. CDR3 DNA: TGTGCCAGCGGCTCGGGACAGGGGGTCACTGAAGCTTTCTTT. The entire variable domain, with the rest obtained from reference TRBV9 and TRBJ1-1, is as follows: DSGVTQTPKHLITATGQRVTLRCSPRSGDLSVYWYQQSLDQGLQFLIQYYNGEERAKGNILERFSAQQFPDLHSELNLSSLELGDSALYFCASGSGQGVTEAFFGQGTRLTVV.

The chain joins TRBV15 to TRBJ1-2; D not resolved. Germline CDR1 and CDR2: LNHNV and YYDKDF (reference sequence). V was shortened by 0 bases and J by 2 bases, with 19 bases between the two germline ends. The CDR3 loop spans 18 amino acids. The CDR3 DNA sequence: TGTGCCACCAGCAGAGATAATGTCTGGTTAAGCTTGAACTATGGCTACACCTTC. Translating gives CATSRDNVWLSLNYGYTF.

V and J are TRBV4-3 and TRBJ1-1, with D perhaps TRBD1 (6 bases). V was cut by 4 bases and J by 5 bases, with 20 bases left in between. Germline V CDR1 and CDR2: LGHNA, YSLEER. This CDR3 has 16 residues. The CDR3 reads CASSPEPTGPGTEAFF. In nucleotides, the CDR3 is TGCGCCAGCAGCCCCGAACCGACAGGTCCGGGGACTGAAGCTTTCTTT.

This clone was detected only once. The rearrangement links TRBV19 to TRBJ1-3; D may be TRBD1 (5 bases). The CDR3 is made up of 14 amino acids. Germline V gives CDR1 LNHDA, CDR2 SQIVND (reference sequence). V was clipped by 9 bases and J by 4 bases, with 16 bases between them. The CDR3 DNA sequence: TGTGCCAGCCGGTCCCAGACAGACGGAAACACCATATATTTT. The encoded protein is CASRSQTDGNTIYF.